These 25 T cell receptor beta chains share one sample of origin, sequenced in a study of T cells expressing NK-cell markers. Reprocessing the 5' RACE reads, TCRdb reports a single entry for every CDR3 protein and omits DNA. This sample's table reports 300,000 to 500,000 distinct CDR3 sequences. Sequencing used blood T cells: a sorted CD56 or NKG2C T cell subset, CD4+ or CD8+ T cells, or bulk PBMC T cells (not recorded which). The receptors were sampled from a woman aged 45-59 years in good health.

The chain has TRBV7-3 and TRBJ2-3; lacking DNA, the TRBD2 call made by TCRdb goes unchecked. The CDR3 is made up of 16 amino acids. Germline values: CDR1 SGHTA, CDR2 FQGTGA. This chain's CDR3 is CASSIRAGGAPDTQYF.

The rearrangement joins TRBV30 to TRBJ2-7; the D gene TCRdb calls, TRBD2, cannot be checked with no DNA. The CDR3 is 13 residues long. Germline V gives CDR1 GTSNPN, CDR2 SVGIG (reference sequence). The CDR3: CASLRAGVSQQYF.

CDR3 protein: CASSFRQSFTDTQYF. The genes are TRBV7-3 and TRBJ2-3; checking the TCRdb D call of TRBD1 is not possible without DNA. This CDR3 contains 15 residues. Germline values: CDR1 SGHTA, CDR2 FQGTGA.

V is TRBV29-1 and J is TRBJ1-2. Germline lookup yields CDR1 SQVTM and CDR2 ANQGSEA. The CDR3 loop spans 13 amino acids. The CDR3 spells CSVVEGIFYGYTF.

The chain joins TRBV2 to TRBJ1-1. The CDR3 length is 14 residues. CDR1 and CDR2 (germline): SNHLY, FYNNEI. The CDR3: CASTLGGADTEAFF. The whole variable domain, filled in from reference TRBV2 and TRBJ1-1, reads EPEVTQTPSHQVTQMGQEVILRCVPISNHLYFYWYRQILGQKVEFLVSFYNNEISEKSEIFDDQFSVERPDGSNFTLKIRSTKLEDSAMYFCASTLGGADTEAFFGQGTRLTVV.

The CDR3 here is CSARPRGTEAFF. This chain connects TRBV20-1 to TRBJ1-1; TCRdb's assignment of TRBD1 cannot be checked, as there is no DNA. The germline gives CDR1 DFQATT, CDR2 SNEGSKA (reference sequence). The CDR3 runs to 12 residues.

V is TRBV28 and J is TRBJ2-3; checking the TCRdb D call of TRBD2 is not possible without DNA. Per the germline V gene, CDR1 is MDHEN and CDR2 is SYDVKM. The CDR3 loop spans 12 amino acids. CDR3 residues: CASRGPGLEGYF. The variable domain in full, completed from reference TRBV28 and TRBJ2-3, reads DVKVTQSSRYLVKRTGEKVFLECVQDMDHENMFWYRQDPGLGLRLIYFSYDVKMKEKGDIPEGYSVSREKKERFSLILESASTNQTSMYLCASRGPGLEGYFGPGTRLTVL.

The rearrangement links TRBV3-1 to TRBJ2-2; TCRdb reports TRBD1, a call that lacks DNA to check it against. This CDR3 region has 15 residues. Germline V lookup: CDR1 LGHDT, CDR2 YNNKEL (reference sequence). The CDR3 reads CASSHLRQGSGELFF.

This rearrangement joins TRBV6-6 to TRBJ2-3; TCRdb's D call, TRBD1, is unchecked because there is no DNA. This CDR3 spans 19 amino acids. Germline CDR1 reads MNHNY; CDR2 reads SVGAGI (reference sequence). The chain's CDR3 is CASTGPRQGAPFRTDTQYF.

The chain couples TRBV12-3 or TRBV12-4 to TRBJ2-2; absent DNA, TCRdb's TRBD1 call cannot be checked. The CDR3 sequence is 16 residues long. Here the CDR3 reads CASSPRDRGLIGELFF.

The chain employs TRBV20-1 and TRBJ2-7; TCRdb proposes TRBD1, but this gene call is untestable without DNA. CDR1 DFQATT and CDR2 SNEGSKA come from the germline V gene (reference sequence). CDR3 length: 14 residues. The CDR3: CSARETGYYGEQYF.

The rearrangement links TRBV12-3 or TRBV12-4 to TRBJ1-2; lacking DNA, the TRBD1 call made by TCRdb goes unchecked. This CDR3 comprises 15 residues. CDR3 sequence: CASSSPSTGHYGYTF.

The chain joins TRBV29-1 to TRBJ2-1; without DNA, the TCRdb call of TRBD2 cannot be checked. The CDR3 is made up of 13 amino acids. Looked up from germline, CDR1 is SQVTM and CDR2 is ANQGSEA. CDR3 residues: CSAGLAGVNEQFF.

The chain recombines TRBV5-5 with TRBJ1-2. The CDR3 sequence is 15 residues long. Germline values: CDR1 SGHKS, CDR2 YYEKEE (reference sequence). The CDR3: CASSWGLELGDGYTF. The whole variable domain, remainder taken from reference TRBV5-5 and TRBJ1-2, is DAGVTQSPTHLIKTRGQQVTLRCSPISGHKSVSWYQQVLGQGPQFIFQYYEKEERGRGNFPDRFSARQFPNYSSELNVNALLLGDSALYLCASSWGLELGDGYTFGSGTRLTVV.

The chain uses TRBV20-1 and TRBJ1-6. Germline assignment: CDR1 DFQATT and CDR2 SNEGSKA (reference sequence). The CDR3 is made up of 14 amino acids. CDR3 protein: CSARVGLGDSPLHF.

CDR3 sequence: CASTSYRESGNTIYF. The V gene is TRBV11-2, the J gene TRBJ1-3. The CDR3 is made up of 15 amino acids. CDR1 SGHAT and CDR2 FQNNGV come from the germline V gene.

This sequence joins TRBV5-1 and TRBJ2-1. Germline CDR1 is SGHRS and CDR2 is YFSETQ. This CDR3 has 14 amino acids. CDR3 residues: CASRYVGDYNEQFF. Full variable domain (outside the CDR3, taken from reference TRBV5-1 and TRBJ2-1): KAGVTQTPRYLIKTRGQQVTLSCSPISGHRSVSWYQQTPGQGLQFLFEYFSETQRNKGNFPGRFSGRQFSNSRSEMNVSTLELGDSALYLCASRYVGDYNEQFFGPGTRLTVL.

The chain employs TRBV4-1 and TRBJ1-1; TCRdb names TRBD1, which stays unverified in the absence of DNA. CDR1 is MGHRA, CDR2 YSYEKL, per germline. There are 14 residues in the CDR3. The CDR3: CASSDRFGLTEAFF.

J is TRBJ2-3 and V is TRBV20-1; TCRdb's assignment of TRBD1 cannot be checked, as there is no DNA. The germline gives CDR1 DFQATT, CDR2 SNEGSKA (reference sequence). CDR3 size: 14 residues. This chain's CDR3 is CSARRQGAADTQYF.

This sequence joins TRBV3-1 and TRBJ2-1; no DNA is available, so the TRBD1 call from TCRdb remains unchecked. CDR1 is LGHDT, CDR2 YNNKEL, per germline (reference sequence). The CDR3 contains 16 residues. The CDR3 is CASSQPRDRLSNEQFF.

CDR3: CASSEGISGNQPQHF. The V and J genes are TRBV6-1 and TRBJ1-5. CDR1 is MNHNS, CDR2 SASEGT, per germline. CDR3 length equals 15 residues.

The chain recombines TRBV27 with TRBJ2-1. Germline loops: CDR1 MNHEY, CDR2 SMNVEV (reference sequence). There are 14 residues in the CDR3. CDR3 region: CASSLDLSYNEQFF.

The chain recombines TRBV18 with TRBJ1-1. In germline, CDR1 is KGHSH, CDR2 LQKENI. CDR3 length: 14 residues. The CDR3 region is CASSPGMVGAEAFF.

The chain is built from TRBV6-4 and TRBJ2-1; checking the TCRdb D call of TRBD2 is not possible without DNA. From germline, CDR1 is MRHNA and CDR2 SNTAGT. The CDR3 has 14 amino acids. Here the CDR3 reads CASSDSATSHEQFF.

The CDR3 sequence is CASSRGQLPERPQHF. This chain uses TRBV12-3 or TRBV12-4 with TRBJ1-5; TCRdb reports TRBD1, a call that lacks DNA to check it against. CDR3 length equals 15 residues.